These 31 T cell receptor beta chains share one sample of origin, sequenced in a study of regulatory T cells in long-lasting Graves disease. Specified time point: newly diagnosed GD, antithyroid drugs for less than 3 months. After RNA was extracted from PBMCs, the TCR library was made from it. CDR3 regions were amplified by Arm-PCR using iRepertoire HTBI primers to build TCR beta libraries. MiXCR, run by TCRdb on the multiplex PCR reads, gives a single entry per CDR3 protein. The data show fewer than 650,000 distinct CDR3 sequences, approximately 15% seen once. The same sample was also studied in work on T cells in Graves' hyperthyroidism and ophthalmopathy.

This material consisted of peripheral blood mononuclear cells (PBMCs), taken at new diagnosis, from a patient treated with antithyroid drugs. These receptors came from a woman aged 30 to 39 with Graves disease.

The rearrangement joins TRBV3-1 to TRBJ1-5; possibly TRBD1 for D (6 bases). Germline V gene lookup returns CDR1 LGHDT and CDR2 YNNKEL (reference sequence). The CDR3 sequence is 15 residues long. Trimming took 0 bases from V and 4 from J, leaving 10 bases between them. CDR3 nucleotide sequence: TGTGCCAGCAGCCAAGATCTACAGGGTAATCAGCCCCAGCATTTT. Its translation is CASSQDLQGNQPQHF. Drawing the rest from reference TRBV3-1 and TRBJ1-5, the complete variable domain is DTAVSQTPKYLVTQMGNDKSIKCEQNLGHDTMYWYKQDSKKFLKIMFSYNNKELIINETVPNRFSPKSPDKAHLNLHINSLELGDSAVYFCASSQDLQGNQPQHFGDGTRLSIL.

This clonotype was counted at least ten times. The CDR3 here is CASSARQGHMNTEAFF. The CDR3 nucleotides are TGTGCCAGCAGTGCTCGACAGGGACACATGAACACTGAAGCTTTCTTT. This sequence joins TRBV6-2 or TRBV6-3 and TRBJ1-1; 7 bases map to TRBD1. The CDR3 has 16 residues. Germline V gives CDR1 MNHEY, CDR2 SVGEGT. Trimming at V came to 5 bases and at J to 0 bases, leaving 9 bases not matched to a gene.

This clonotype has only a few counts. The chain uses TRBV18 and TRBJ2-3; 8 positions match TRBD2. The CDR3 loop spans 16 amino acids. The V segment lost 0 bases and the J segment 3 bases; nucleotides outside the gene matches: 5. Germline CDR1 is KGHSH and CDR2 is LQKENI. The CDR3 region has the DNA TGTGCCAGCTCACCACCGGGGGCTAGCGGGACAGATACGCAGTATTTT. Protein product: CASSPPGASGTDTQYF.

The V and J genes are TRBV15 and TRBJ1-5; D is ambiguous. This CDR3 region has 15 residues. V lost 0 bases and J 5 bases, leaving 11 bases between the germline ends. CDR1 is LNHNV and CDR2 is YYDKDF in the germline V gene (reference sequence). The CDR3 loop reads CATSRERSEDQPQHF. CDR3 sequence (DNA): TGTGCCACCAGCAGAGAACGCAGCGAAGATCAGCCCCAGCATTTT.

Only a few counts were recorded for this clonotype. The gene calls are TRBV2 and TRBJ1-2, with D tentatively TRBD1 (5 bases). The CDR3 loop spans 14 amino acids. CDR1 and CDR2 (germline): SNHLY, FYNNEI. Trimming shortened V by 0 bases and J by 8 bases, and 13 bases separated the two germline ends. As DNA, the CDR3 is TGTGCCAGCAGTGAAGCGGGGATGACAGCGGGCTACACCTTC. Translated, it gives CASSEAGMTAGYTF.

The chain links TRBV20-1 to TRBJ1-4; 8 bases align to TRBD1. CDR1 and CDR2 (germline): DFQATT, SNEGSKA (reference sequence). This CDR3 is built from 13 residues. Germline trimming cut 6 bases from V and 8 bases from J; bases unmatched to any gene: 8. In nucleotides, the CDR3 is TGCAGTGCCACCGCAGGGGGCGGGGAAAAACTGTTTTTT. It translates to CSATAGGGEKLFF.

This clonotype was seen ten or more times. The rearrangement links TRBV6-1 to TRBJ1-5; 10 nucleotides line up with TRBD1. Germline-derived CDR1 and CDR2 are MNHNS and SASEGT. This CDR3 spans 15 amino acids. Unmatched junction bases numbered 4, after V lost 5 bases and J lost 3 bases. CDR3 nucleotides: TGTGCCAGCAGTCGACAGGGGGCGAACAATCAGCCCCAGCATTTT. Translation: CASSRQGANNQPQHF.

This clonotype was counted between two and nine times. The chain links TRBV27 to TRBJ2-5, with 8 positions matching TRBD1. Germline loops: CDR1 MNHEY, CDR2 SMNVEV (reference sequence). V lost 7 bases to trimming and J lost 4 bases; unmatched junction nucleotides: 8. The CDR3 is 14 residues long. CDR3 amino acids: CASKDRVVTETQYF. DNA of the CDR3: TGTGCCAGCAAGGACAGGGTGGTTACAGAGACCCAGTACTTC.

There are a few counts of this clonotype. V and J are TRBV25-1 and TRBJ1-2, with 7 bases matching TRBD1. Trimming removed 3 bases from V and 6 bases from J; junction bases left unmatched: 16. The CDR3 length is 17 residues. The germline CDR1 and CDR2 sequences are MGHDK and SYGVNS. DNA for the CDR3: TGTGCCAGCAGTGACCAGAAACAGGGGATCACGTTCCATGGCTACACCTTC. This sequence encodes CASSDQKQGITFHGYTF.

This clonotype was observed a handful of times. The J gene is TRBJ2-3, the V gene TRBV7-6, with 8 bases fitting TRBD1. Looked up from germline, CDR1 is SGHVS and CDR2 is FNYEAQ. The J segment lost 4 bases and the V segment lost 5 bases, leaving 8 bases of the junction unmatched. The CDR3 has 15 residues. The CDR3 DNA reads TGTGCCAGCAGCCGACGGACAGGGATAGCAGATACGCAGTATTTT. Protein sequence: CASSRRTGIADTQYF.

This clonotype was detected a few times. The V gene is TRBV12-3 or TRBV12-4, the J gene TRBJ2-2, with D unresolved. There are 13 residues in the CDR3. Trimming pared 8 bases from V and 1 base from J, leaving 8 bases between. CDR3 DNA: TGTGCCAGCCCCCCACAGAACACCGGGGAGCTGTTTTTT. Its translation: CASPPQNTGELFF.

Many counts were recorded for this clonotype. This sequence joins TRBV2 and TRBJ2-3; D is perhaps TRBD2 (5 bases). Germline V gene data show CDR1 as SNHLY and CDR2 as FYNNEI. This CDR3 spans 13 amino acids. V lost 0 bases to trimming and J lost 8 bases, with 9 bases between them. This CDR3 is CASSEAPGFTQYF. The DNA for the CDR3 is TGTGCCAGCAGTGAAGCGCCGGGGTTTACGCAGTATTTT.

This clonotype was detected ten times or more. The V call is TRBV20-1, the J call TRBJ2-3; possibly TRBD1 for D (6 bases). CDR1 is DFQATT, CDR2 SNEGSKA, per germline (reference sequence). The CDR3 contains 14 residues. Trimming cost V 3 bases and J 1 base, with 11 bases left between them. CDR3 in amino acids: CSARASGGTDTQYF. The CDR3 DNA sequence: TGCAGTGCTAGGGCGTCAGGGGGCACAGATACGCAGTATTTT.

The CDR3 reads CASSLDLYLDYGYTF. The DNA of the CDR3 is TGCGCCAGCAGCTTGGACCTATACCTAGACTATGGCTACACCTTC. V gene TRBV5-1 combines with J gene TRBJ1-2; D ambiguous. Germline V gene sequence: CDR1 SGHRS, CDR2 YFSETQ. The CDR3 has 15 residues. The V end lost 0 bases, the J end lost 3 bases, and 12 bases lay between the germline ends.

This clonotype was seen repeatedly, ten times or more. This rearrangement joins TRBV27 to TRBJ2-3; D is unclear. V lost 6 bases, J lost 2 bases, and 18 bases lay in between. Germline V gives CDR1 MNHEY, CDR2 SMNVEV (reference sequence). This CDR3 contains 16 residues. CDR3 loop: CASSPLAGPYTDTQYF. Written as DNA, the CDR3 is TGTGCCAGCAGCCCTCTGGCAGGACCTTACACAGATACGCAGTATTTT.

This clonotype was seen at least ten times. The rearrangement joins TRBV12-3 or TRBV12-4 to TRBJ1-3; possible D gene TRBD1, 6 bases. The CDR3 covers 14 residues. Trimming left V 10 bases short and J 2 bases short, with 15 bases between. This chain's CDR3 is CATTTGSTGNTIYF. CDR3 DNA: TGTGCCACCACTACAGGGTCTACTGGAAACACCATATATTTT.

This clonotype has at least ten counts. The chain has TRBV12-3 or TRBV12-4 and TRBJ1-6; 10 bases line up with TRBD1. The J segment lost 9 bases and the V segment lost 6 bases, leaving 2 bases of the junction unmatched. There are 13 residues in the CDR3. The CDR3 DNA reads TGTGCCAGCAGGGGACAGGGGCCTTCACCCCTCCACTTT. Protein sequence: CASRGQGPSPLHF.

This clonotype has just a few counts. This chain connects TRBV24-1 to TRBJ2-5, with D perhaps matching TRBD2 (5 bases). The CDR3 sequence is 15 residues long. CDR1 is KGHDR, CDR2 SFDVKD, per germline. V was clipped by 1 base and J by 5 bases, with 13 bases between them. The DNA of the CDR3 is TGTGCCACCAGTGATTTACGGGGTAACCTTGAGACCCAGTACTTC. As protein: CATSDLRGNLETQYF.

This clonotype came up many times. The J gene is TRBJ2-5, the V gene TRBV18; D uncertain. The CDR3 runs 11 residues. Trimming took off 1 base at V and 6 bases at J, with 3 bases between the two ends. Germline V lookup: CDR1 KGHSH, CDR2 LQKENI. CDR3 sequence: CASSPQQTQYF. The CDR3 nucleotides are TGTGCCAGCTCACCACAACAGACCCAGTACTTC.

Many counts were recorded for this clonotype. The CDR3 DNA follows: TGTGCCAGCAGCCAAGGACTAGCGGGGGGATCCTACGAGCAGTACTTC. Amino acids: CASSQGLAGGSYEQYF. V is TRBV3-1 and J is TRBJ2-7, with TRBD2 matching 13 bases. The CDR3 has 16 residues. V was pared by 1 base and J by 1 base, with 1 base of the junction left unmatched. Germline V CDR1 and CDR2: LGHDT, YNNKEL (reference sequence).

This clonotype was found many times. The J gene is TRBJ1-2, the V gene TRBV12-3 or TRBV12-4; D is unclear. The CDR3 has 13 amino acids. Trimming pared 5 bases from V and 8 bases from J, leaving 15 bases between. The CDR3 nucleotides read TGTGCCAGCAGTCCCAAGGTGGGCTGGGGCTACACCTTC. The encoded protein is CASSPKVGWGYTF.

Only a few counts were recorded for this clonotype. The DNA of the CDR3 is TGTGCCAGCAGTCTTGGACGGTTCTATGGCTACACCTTC. It codes for CASSLGRFYGYTF. V is TRBV6-1 and J is TRBJ1-2; D remains unclear. In germline, CDR1 is MNHNS, CDR2 SASEGT. The CDR3 loop spans 13 amino acids. Deletions cut 5 bases from V and 4 bases from J, with 11 bases between.

This clonotype was seen many times. The chain carries TRBV6-1 and TRBJ2-5; 9 bases line up with TRBD1. CDR3 length: 14 amino acids. The trim removed 2 bases at V and 4 bases at J, leaving 2 bases unmatched. The germline gives CDR1 MNHNS, CDR2 SASEGT. This CDR3 reads CASSETGGIETQYF. The CDR3 nucleotides are TGTGCCAGCAGTGAAACAGGGGGCATAGAGACCCAGTACTTC.

This clonotype was found many times. This rearrangement joins TRBV5-1 to TRBJ2-7; D is tentatively TRBD1 or TRBD2 (5 bases each). CDR1 SGHRS and CDR2 YFSETQ come from the germline V gene. The CDR3 has 14 amino acids. The V end lost 5 bases, the J end lost 3 bases, and 15 bases lay between the germline ends. The CDR3 DNA reads TGCGCCAGCAGTGGTTTTGGGACGGACTACGAGCAGTACTTC. This translates into CASSGFGTDYEQYF.

The chain employs TRBV28 and TRBJ1-3; D remains ambiguous. The V and J ends lost 6 bases and 2 bases respectively, with 14 bases between them. Germline V gives CDR1 MDHEN, CDR2 SYDVKM. This CDR3 comprises 15 residues. In DNA, the CDR3 is TGTGCCAGCAGACCCCGTCGTTTCCCTGGAAACACCATATATTTT. This translates into CASRPRRFPGNTIYF.

This clonotype showed up just a few times. J is TRBJ2-3 and V is TRBV5-1, with a tentative D call TRBD1 (5 bases). V lost 4 bases to trimming and J lost 0 bases, with 15 bases between them. Looked up from germline, CDR1 is SGHRS and CDR2 is YFSETQ. This CDR3 has 16 amino acids. CDR3 coding DNA: TGCGCCAGCAGCACCGGCAGGGTCGCTAGCACAGATACGCAGTATTTT. Residues: CASSTGRVASTDTQYF.

This clonotype was picked up a small number of times. The chain recombines TRBV28 with TRBJ1-4; D is perhaps TRBD1 (6 bases). This CDR3 is built from 15 residues. The germline V and J ends were trimmed by 2 bases and 7 bases, with 14 bases remaining between them. The V gene's germline CDR1 is MDHEN and CDR2 SYDVKM. For the CDR3, the DNA is TGTGCCAGCAGTTTAAGGGGGGCTGGTGGTGAAAAACTGTTTTTT. It codes for CASSLRGAGGEKLFF.

This chain joins TRBV27 and TRBJ1-2; 7 bases are shared with TRBD1. The CDR3 covers 16 residues. With V trimmed by 0 bases and J by 4 bases, 8 bases remained unmatched. Germline V gene data show CDR1 as MNHEY and CDR2 as SMNVEV (reference sequence). The CDR3 DNA is TGTGCCAGCAGTTTATCGAATGACAGGGTGGGCTATGGCTACACCTTC. Residues: CASSLSNDRVGYGYTF.

On this clonotype: A read error is possible here, since a much larger clone lies one base away. J is TRBJ1-1 and V is TRBV7-2, with 7 bases aligning to TRBD1. CDR3 length: 15 residues. Per germline, CDR1 SGHTA and CDR2 FQGNSA. CDR3 DNA: TGTGCCTGCAGCGCCAACGACAGGGCAAACACTGAAGCTTTCTTT. Its protein product is CACSANDRANTEAFF.

In its sample, this clonotype was seen a few times. The genes are TRBV5-1 and TRBJ2-7; TRBD1 or TRBD2 may be the D gene (5 bases each). This CDR3 comprises 15 residues. Germline-derived CDR1 and CDR2 are SGHRS and YFSETQ. Trimming stripped 0 bases from V and 2 bases from J, with 12 bases between. The CDR3 sequence is CASSLVGTATYEQYF. CDR3 DNA: TGCGCCAGCAGCTTGGTAGGGACGGCAACCTACGAGCAGTACTTC.

This clonotype was counted ten times or more. The chain recombines TRBV2 with TRBJ2-5, with TRBD1 as a possible D gene (6 bases). The CDR3 is 13 amino acids. Germline lookup yields CDR1 SNHLY and CDR2 FYNNEI. Trimming removed 6 bases from V and 5 bases from J, with 13 bases in between. The CDR3 spells CASRQQGGETQYF. As DNA, the CDR3 is TGTGCCAGCAGACAACAGGGCGGGGAGACCCAGTACTTC.